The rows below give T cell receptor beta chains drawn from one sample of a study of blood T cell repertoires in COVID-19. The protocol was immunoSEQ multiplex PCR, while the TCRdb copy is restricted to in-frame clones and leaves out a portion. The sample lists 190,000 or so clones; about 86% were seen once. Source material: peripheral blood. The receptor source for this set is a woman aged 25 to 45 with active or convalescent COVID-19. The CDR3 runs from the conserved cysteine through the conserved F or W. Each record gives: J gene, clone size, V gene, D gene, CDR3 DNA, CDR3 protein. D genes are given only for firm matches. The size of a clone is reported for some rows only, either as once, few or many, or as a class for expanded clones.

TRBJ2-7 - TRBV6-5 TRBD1 TGTGCCAGCAAAGGACAGGTCTACGAGCAGTACTTC CASKGQVYEQYF
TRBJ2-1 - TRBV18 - TGTGCCAGCTCACCAGTCGCCGGGAGCTCGAATGAGCAGTTCTTC CASSPVAGSSNEQFF
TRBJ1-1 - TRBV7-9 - TGTGCCAGCAGCACCACACAGAACACTGAAGCTTTCTTT CASSTTQNTEAFF
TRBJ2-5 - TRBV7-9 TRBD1 TGTGCCAGCAGCTTAGGGGGACAGGGGTTGGGGCAAGAGACCCAGTACTTC CASSLGGQGLGQETQYF
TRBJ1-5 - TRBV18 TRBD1 TGTGCCAGCTCAACGGGGACAGGGGGACAGCCCCAGCATTTT CASSTGTGGQPQHF
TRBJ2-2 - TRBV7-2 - TGTGCCAGCAGCTTAGGACAGCCGAACACCGGGGAGCTGTTTTTT CASSLGQPNTGELFF
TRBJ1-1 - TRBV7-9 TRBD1 TGTGCCAGCAGCTTAGGGACAGGGCTTACTGAAGCTTTCTTT CASSLGTGLTEAFF
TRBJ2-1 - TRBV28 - TGTGCCAGCAGCTCGGGGTTTGAGCAGTTCTTC CASSSGFEQFF
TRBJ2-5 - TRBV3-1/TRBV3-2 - TGTGCCAGCAGCCAAGACGTGGGCCGTAGAACCCAGTACTTC CASSQDVGRRTQYF
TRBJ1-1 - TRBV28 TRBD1 TGTGCCAGCACCCGCCTGGGACAGGGGCCGAACACTGAAGCTTTCTTT CASTRLGQGPNTEAFF
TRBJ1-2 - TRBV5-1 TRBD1 TGCGCCAGCAGCTTCAGGGGTAGACAGGGGGACGGCTATGGCTACACCTTC CASSFRGRQGDGYGYTF
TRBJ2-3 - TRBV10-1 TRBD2 TGCGCCAGCAGCCCTTGGGGTGTGACTAGCGGGGGCGCTCCCCACTTCTCCGATACGCAGTATTTT CASSPWGVTSGGAPHFSDTQYF
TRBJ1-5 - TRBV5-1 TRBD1 TGCGCCAGCAGCTTGGGACAGGGGGCTGGGCCCCAGCATTTT CASSLGQGAGPQHF
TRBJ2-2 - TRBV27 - TGTGCCAGCCGGGACTCCGCGAACACCGGGGAGCTGTTTTTT CASRDSANTGELFF
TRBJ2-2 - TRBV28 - TGTGCCAGCAGTTTGGCGGCAGGGGGGACCCATAACACCGGGGAGCTGTTTTTT CASSLAAGGTHNTGELFF
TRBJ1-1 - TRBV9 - TGTGCCAGCAGCGTAGTTACAGGGTCCACTGAAGCTTTCTTT CASSVVTGSTEAFF
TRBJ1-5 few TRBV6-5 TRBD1 TGTGCCACCACAGGGGACTTTAGCAATCAGCCCCAGCATTTT CATTGDFSNQPQHF
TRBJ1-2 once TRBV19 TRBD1 TGTGCCAGTAGTATTGGAGGGACAGGTCGGGACTATGGCTACACCTTC CASSIGGTGRDYGYTF
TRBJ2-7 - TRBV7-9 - TGTGCCAGCAGCTTCGCCTGGCAGCCGGGGGAGCAGTACTTC CASSFAWQPGEQYF
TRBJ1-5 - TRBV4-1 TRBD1 TGCGCCAGCAGCCGTTTAGAGGGGGCCCCTCAGCCCCAGCATTTT CASSRLEGAPQPQHF
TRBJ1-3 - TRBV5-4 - TGTGCCAGCAGCGCCGGCGGGGGGTTCTCTGGAAACACCATATATTTT CASSAGGGFSGNTIYF
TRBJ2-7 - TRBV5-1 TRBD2 TGCGCCAGCAGCTTGGACGGGACTAGCAGGGCCTACGAGCAGTACTTC CASSLDGTSRAYEQYF
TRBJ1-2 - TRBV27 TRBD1 TGTGCCAGCAGTTTTGACAGGGCCAACTATGGCTACACCTTC CASSFDRANYGYTF
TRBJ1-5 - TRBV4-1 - TGCGCCAGCAGCCAAGGCCGACTGGGCAATCAGCCCCAGCATTTT CASSQGRLGNQPQHF
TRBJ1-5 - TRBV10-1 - TGCGCCAGCGCGACAGGCCCGAATCAGCCCCAGCATTTT CASATGPNQPQHF
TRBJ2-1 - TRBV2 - TGTGCCAGCACCGAGGGGGTAGATCCGGAGCAGTTCTTC CASTEGVDPEQFF
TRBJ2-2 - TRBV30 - TGTGCCTGGAGTGTGATAGCTAGCGGGGAGCTGTTTTTT CAWSVIASGELFF
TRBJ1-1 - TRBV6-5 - TGTGCCAGCAGTTATTGGGGGGGGAAAAACACTGAAGCTTTCTTT CASSYWGGKNTEAFF
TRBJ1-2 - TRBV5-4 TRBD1 TGTGCCAGCAGGAAGGGACAGGGCGGGGCTGGCTACACCTTC CASRKGQGGAGYTF
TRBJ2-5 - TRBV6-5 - TGTGCCAGCACCGTGACGGCGGTACGAGAGACCCAGTACTTC CASTVTAVRETQYF
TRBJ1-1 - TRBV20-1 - TGCAGTGCTAGTAGGCCAGGAATGAACACTGAAGCTTTCTTT CSASRPGMNTEAFF
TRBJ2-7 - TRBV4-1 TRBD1 TGCGCCAGCAGCCAGAACCGAGGACAGGGCTACGAGCAGTACTTC CASSQNRGQGYEQYF
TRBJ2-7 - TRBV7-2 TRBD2 TGTGCCAGCAGCTTAGGACTAGCGTTTAGGTACGAGCAGTACTTC CASSLGLAFRYEQYF
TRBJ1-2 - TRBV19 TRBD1 TGTGCCAGTAGTTCCGCCGGGACAGGGAATGGCTACACCTTC CASSSAGTGNGYTF
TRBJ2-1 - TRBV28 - TGTGCCAGCAGTGCAAACAAGGCTAGCGTCAATGAGCAGTTCTTC CASSANKASVNEQFF
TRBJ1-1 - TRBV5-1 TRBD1 TGCGCCAGCAGCTCCGGACAGGGCTTAGGGGCTTTCTTT CASSSGQGLGAFF